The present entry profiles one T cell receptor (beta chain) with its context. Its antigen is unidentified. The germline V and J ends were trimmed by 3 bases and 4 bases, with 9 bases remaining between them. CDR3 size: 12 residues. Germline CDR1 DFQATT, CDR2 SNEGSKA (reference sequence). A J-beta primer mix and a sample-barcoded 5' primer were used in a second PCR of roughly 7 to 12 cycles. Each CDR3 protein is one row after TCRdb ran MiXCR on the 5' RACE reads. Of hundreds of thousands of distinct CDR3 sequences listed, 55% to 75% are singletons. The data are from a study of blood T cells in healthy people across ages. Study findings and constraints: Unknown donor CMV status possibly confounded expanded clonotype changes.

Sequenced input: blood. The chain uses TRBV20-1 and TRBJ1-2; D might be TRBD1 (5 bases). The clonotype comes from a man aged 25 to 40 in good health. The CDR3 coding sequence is TGCAGTGCTAGCTCGGGGGGCTATGGCTACACCTTC. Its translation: CSASSGGYGYTF.